This paragraph covers one T cell receptor (beta chain) sequence. The antigen remains undetermined. The entry originates in a study of cytomegalovirus exposure and HLA in healthy donors. Findings and limits, study-wide: A list of 150 or so TCR beta chains associated with cytomegalovirus was given.

This CDR3 comprises 12 residues. Germline lookup yields CDR1 SGHDT and CDR2 YYEEEE. V was cut by 4 bases and J by 3 bases, with 4 bases left in between. Assay: immunoSEQ multiplex PCR; the TCRdb copy retains only in-frame clones and omits some. The sample includes 150,000 to 170,000 clones, 65% to 90% of them seen just once. Sequencing input: PBMCs. V usage is TRBV5-6 and J usage is TRBJ2-2, with D unresolved. This TCR derives from a man between 18 and 29 years old in good health and CMV-seropositive. The CDR3 coding sequence is TGTGCCAGCAGCCCTGACACCGGGGAGCTGTTTTTT. Translated, it gives CASSPDTGELFF.